This T cell receptor beta chain was profiled in a study of CD8+CD57+ T cells in acquired aplastic anemia. On the study more broadly: Mean yield of DNA from sorted CD4+ and CD8+ cells was roughly 3.2 ug.

Genomic DNA, serving as template, underwent TCR beta VDJ and CDR3 profiling. From the reads, TCRdb called clonotypes with MiXCR, one entry per CDR3 protein. The profile shows under 350,000 distinct CDR3 sequences, roughly 53% of them singletons. On this clonotype itself: What it binds is unknown.

Study outcomes and limitations: Patients shared 25 to 30 CD8+ CDR3 sequences with controls.

Losses at the gene ends were 6 bases for V and 8 bases for J; bases not matched to a gene: 12. CDR3 length: 15 residues. CDR1 is SGHAT, CDR2 FQDESV, per germline (reference sequence). CD8+CD57+ cell expansion had been shown by flow cytometry in patients chosen for sequencing. All patients were therapy-naive when blood was sampled. This clonotype was sampled from a human donor with aplastic anemia. The genes are TRBV11-1 and TRBJ2-1; 8 nucleotides align to TRBD2. The sample was sorted CD4+, CD8+, or CD8+CD57+ T cells (not recorded which) from PBMCs. DNA of the CDR3: TGTGCCAGCAGTCGTCCCGGGACTAGTACATATGAGCAGTTCTTC. Its translation: CASSRPGTSTYEQFF.